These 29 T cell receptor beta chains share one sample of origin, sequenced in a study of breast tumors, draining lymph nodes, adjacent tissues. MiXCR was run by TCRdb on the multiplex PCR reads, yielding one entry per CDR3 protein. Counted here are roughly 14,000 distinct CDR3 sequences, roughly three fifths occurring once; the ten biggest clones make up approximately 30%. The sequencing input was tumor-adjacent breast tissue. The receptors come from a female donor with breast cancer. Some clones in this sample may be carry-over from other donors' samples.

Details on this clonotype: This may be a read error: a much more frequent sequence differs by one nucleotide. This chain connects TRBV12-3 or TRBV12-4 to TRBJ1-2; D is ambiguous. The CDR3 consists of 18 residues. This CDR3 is CASSAPDPRGPVNYGCTF. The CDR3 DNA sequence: TGTGCCAGCAGCGCCCCGGACCCCCGAGGGCCCGTAAACTATGGCTGCACCTTC.

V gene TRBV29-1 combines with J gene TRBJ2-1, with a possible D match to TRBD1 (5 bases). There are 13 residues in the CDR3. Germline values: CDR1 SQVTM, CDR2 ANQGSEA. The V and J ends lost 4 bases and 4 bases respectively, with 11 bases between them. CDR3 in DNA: TGCAGCGTTGCGGGCAGGGTTTACAATGAGCAGTTCTTC. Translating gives CSVAGRVYNEQFF.

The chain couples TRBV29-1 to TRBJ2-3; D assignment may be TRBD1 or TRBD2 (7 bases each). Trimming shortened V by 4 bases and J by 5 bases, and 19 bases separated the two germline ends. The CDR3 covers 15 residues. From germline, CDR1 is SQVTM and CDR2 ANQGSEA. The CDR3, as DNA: TGCAGCGTTGTGAGGCAGGGGGGGAACTTAGATACGCAGTATTTT. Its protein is CSVVRQGGNLDTQYF.

This chain's CDR3 is CASSDLVTSTDTQYF. The DNA for the CDR3 is TGTGCCAGCAGTGATTTGGTGACTAGCACAGATACGCAGTATTTT. V and J are TRBV2 and TRBJ2-3; D call uncertain. Germline-derived CDR1 and CDR2 are SNHLY and FYNNEI. The CDR3 contains 15 residues. V was shortened by 3 bases and J by 0 bases, with 10 bases between the two germline ends.

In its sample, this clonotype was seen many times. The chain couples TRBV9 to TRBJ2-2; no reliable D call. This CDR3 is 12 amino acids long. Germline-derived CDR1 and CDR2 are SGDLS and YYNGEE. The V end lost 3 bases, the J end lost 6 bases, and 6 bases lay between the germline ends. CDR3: CASSEGSGELFF. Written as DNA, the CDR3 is TGTGCCAGCAGCGAAGGGTCCGGGGAGCTGTTTTTT.

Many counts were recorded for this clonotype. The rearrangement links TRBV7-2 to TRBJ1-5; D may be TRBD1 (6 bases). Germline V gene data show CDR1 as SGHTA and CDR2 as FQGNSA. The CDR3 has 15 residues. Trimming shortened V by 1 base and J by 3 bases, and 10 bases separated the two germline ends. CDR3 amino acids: CASSLVAGVNQPQHF. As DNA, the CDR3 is TGTGCCAGCAGCTTAGTGGCAGGGGTCAATCAGCCCCAGCATTTT.

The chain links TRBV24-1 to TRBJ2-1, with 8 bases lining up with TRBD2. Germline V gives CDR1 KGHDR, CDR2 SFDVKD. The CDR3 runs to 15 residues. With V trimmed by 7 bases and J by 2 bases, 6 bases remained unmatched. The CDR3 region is CATRDSSGPYNEQFF. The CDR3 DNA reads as TGTGCCACCAGGGACTCTAGCGGGCCCTACAATGAGCAGTTCTTC.

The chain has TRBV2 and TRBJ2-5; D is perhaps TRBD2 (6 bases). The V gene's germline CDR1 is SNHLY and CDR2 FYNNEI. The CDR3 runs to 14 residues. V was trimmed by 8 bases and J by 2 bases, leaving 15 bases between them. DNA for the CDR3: TGTGCCAGCCCCCCTGGGGGGACTCAAGAGACCCAGTACTTC. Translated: CASPPGGTQETQYF.

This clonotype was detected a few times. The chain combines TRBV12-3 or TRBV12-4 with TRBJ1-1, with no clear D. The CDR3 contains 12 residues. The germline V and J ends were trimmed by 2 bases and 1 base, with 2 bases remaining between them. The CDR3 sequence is CASSLRNTEAFF. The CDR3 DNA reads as TGTGCCAGCAGTTTACGGAACACTGAAGCTTTCTTT.

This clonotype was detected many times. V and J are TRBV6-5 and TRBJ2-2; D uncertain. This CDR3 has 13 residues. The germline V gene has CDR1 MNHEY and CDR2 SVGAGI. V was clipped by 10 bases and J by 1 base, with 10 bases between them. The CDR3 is CATVTRNTGELFF. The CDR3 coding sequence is TGTGCCACCGTCACGAGGAACACCGGGGAGCTGTTTTTT.

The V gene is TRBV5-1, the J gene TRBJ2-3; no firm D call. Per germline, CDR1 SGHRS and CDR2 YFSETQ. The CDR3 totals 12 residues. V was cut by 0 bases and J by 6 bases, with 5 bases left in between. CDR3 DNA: TGCGCCAGCAGCTTGGAAGGGGATACGCAGTATTTT. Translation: CASSLEGDTQYF.

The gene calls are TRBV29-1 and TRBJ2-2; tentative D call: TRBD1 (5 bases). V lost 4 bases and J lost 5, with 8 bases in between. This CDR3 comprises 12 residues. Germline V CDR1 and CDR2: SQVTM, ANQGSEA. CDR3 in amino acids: CSVVGVTGELFF. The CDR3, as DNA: TGCAGCGTTGTAGGGGTAACCGGGGAGCTGTTTTTT.

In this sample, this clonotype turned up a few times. CDR3 nucleotide sequence: TGCAGCGGGGGGACAGGGAGATATGAAAAACTGTTTTTT. Encoded protein: CSGGTGRYEKLFF. The genes are TRBV29-1 and TRBJ1-4, with TRBD1 matching 9 bases. The CDR3 length is 13 residues. Germline V gene lookup returns CDR1 SQVTM and CDR2 ANQGSEA. Trimming removed 7 bases from V and 6 bases from J; junction bases left unmatched: 6. Looking up the rest from reference TRBV29-1 and TRBJ1-4 gives the full variable domain: SAVISQKPSRDICQRGTSLTIQCQVDSQVTMMFWYRQQPGQSLTLIATANQGSEATYESGFVIDKFPISRPNLTFSTLTVSNMSPEDSSIYLCSGGTGRYEKLFFGSGTQLSVL.

The CDR3 loop is CSAGTGDSSYEQYF. CDR3 sequence (DNA): TGCAGTGCGGGAACCGGGGACAGCTCCTACGAGCAGTACTTC. The gene calls are TRBV20-1 and TRBJ2-7; 7 bases agree with TRBD1. This CDR3 region has 14 residues. In germline, CDR1 is DFQATT, CDR2 SNEGSKA (reference sequence). V gave up 6 bases and J gave up 0 bases; unmatched junction bases: 8.

The CDR3 is CASTKDLNYGYTF. In DNA, the CDR3 is TGTGCCAGCACAAAGGACCTGAACTATGGCTACACCTTC. V and J are TRBV12-3 or TRBV12-4 and TRBJ1-2; no definite D call. The CDR3 runs to 13 residues. Trimming cost V 7 bases and J 2 bases, with 11 bases left between them.

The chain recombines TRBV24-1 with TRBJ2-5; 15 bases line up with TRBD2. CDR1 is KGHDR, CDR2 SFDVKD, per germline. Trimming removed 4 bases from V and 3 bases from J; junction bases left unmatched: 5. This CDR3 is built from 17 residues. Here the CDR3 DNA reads TGTGCCACCAGTGAACCTGGGACTAGCGGGAGGAAAGAGACCCAGTACTTC. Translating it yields CATSEPGTSGRKETQYF.

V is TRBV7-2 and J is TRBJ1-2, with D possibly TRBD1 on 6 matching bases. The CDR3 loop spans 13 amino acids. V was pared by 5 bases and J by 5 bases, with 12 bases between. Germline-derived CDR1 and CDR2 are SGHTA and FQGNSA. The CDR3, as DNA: TGTGCCAGCAGCCTCCAAGGACAGTATGGCTACACCTTC. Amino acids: CASSLQGQYGYTF.

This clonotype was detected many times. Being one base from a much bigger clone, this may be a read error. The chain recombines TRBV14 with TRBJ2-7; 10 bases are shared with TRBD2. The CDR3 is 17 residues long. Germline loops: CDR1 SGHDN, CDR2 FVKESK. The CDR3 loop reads CASSHLAGVGGSSEQYF. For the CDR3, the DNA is TGTGCCAGCAGCCATCTAGCGGGAGTGGGAGGCTCCTCCGAGCAGTACTTC. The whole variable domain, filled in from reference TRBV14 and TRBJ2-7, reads EAGVTQFPSHSVIEKGQTVTLRCDPISGHDNLYWYRRVMGKEIKFLLHFVKESKQDESGMPNNRFLAERTGGTYSTLKVQPAELEDSGVYFCASSHLAGVGGSSEQYFGPGTRLTVT.

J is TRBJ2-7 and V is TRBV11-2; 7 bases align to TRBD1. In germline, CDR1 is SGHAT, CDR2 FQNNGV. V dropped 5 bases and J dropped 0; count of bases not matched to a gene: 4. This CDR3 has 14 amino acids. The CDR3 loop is CASSRDRDSYEQYF. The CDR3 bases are TGTGCCAGCAGCCGTGACAGGGACTCCTACGAGCAGTACTTC.

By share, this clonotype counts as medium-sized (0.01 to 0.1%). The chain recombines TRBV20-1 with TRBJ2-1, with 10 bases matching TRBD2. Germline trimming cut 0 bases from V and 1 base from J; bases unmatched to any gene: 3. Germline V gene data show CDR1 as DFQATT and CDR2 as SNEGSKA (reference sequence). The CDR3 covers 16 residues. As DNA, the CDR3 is TGCAGTGCTAGAGATGTTAGCGGGAGGTCCTACAATGAGCAGTTCTTC. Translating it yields CSARDVSGRSYNEQFF.

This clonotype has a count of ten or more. CDR3 region: CSAWTGSSYEQYF. DNA for the CDR3: TGCAGTGCTTGGACAGGGAGCTCCTACGAGCAGTACTTC. The rearrangement links TRBV20-1 to TRBJ2-7; 8 nucleotides align to TRBD1. With 5 bases clipped from V and 0 bases from J, the junction kept 3 bases outside the gene matches. This CDR3 spans 13 amino acids. Germline V gives CDR1 DFQATT, CDR2 SNEGSKA (reference sequence).

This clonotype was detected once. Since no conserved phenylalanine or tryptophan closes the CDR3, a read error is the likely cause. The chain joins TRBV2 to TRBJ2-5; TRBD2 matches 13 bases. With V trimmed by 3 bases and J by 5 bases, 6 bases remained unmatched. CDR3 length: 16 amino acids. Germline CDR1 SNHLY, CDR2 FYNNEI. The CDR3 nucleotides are TGTGCCAGCAGTGAGGGACTAGCGGGACGAGGGGAGACCCAGTACTTG. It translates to CASSEGLAGRGETQYL.

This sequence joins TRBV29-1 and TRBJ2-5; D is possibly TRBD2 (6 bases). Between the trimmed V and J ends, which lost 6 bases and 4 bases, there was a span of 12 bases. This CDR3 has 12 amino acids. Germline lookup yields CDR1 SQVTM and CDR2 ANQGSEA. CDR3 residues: CSVTGGIETQYF. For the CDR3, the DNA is TGCAGCGTAACTGGAGGGATAGAGACCCAGTACTTC.

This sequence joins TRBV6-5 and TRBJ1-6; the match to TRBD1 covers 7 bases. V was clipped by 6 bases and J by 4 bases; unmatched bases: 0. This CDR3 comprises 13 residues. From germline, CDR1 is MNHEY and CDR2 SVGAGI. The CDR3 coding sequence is TGTGCCAGCAGGACAGGGTATAATTCACCCCTCCACTTT. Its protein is CASRTGYNSPLHF.

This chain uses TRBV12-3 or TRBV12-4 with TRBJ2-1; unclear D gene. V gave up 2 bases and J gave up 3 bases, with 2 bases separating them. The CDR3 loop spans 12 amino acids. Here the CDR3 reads CASSLSYNEQFF. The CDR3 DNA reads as TGTGCCAGCAGTTTAAGCTACAATGAGCAGTTCTTC.

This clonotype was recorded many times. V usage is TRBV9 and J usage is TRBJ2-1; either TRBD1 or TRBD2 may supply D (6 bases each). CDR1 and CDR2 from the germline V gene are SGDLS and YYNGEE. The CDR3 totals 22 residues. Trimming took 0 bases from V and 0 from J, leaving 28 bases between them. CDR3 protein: CASSVGVGGGHTWRSSYNEQFF. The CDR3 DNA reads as TGTGCCAGCAGCGTAGGCGTGGGGGGCGGTCATACTTGGAGGAGCTCCTACAATGAGCAGTTCTTC.

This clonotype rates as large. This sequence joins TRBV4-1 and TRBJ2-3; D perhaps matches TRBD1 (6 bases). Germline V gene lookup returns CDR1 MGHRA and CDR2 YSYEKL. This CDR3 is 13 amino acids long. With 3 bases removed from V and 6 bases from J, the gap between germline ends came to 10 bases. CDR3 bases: TGCGCCAGCAGCCAGCCTGGGGGCGATACGCAGTATTTT. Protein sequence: CASSQPGGDTQYF.

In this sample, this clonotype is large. CDR3 DNA: TGTGCCAGCAGCCAGGGAGATCAGCCCCAGCATTTT. Amino acids: CASSQGDQPQHF. This rearrangement joins TRBV3-1 to TRBJ1-5; D is ambiguous. Germline assignment: CDR1 LGHDT and CDR2 YNNKEL (reference sequence). Trimming removed 3 bases at V and 5 bases at J, with 5 bases between. This CDR3 region has 12 residues.

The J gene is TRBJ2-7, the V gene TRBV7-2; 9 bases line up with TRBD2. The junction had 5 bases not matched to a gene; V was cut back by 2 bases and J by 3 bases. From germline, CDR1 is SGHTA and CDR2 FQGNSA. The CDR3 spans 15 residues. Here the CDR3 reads CASSLSTSGLYEQYF. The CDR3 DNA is TGTGCCAGCAGCTTATCGACTAGCGGCCTCTACGAGCAGTACTTC.